This TCR beta chain was obtained from a study of blood T cell repertoires in COVID-19. Background on the study: Acute and convalescent COVID-19 samples came from the United States, Italy and Spain.

Germline CDR1 reads LGHDT; CDR2 reads YNNKEL (reference sequence). V was trimmed by 0 bases and J by 8 bases, leaving 13 bases between them. This CDR3 is built from 14 residues. Using immunoSEQ multiplex PCR, the repertoire was profiled, and TCRdb retains in-frame clones only, with some absent. Of about 74,000 clones in the sample, about four fifths were seen once. This TCR derives from a human donor in a cohort sampled during active COVID-19. The V and J genes are TRBV3-1 (or the pseudogene TRBV3-2) and TRBJ1-2; D is perhaps TRBD1 (5 bases). The material sequenced was peripheral blood. CDR3 sequence reads: CASSQDNNRQGYTF. The CDR3 DNA reads as TGTGCCAGCAGCCAAGATAATAACCGACAGGGCTACACCTTC.